These T cell receptor beta chains were read from a single sample in a study of T cell changes during pregnancy in multiple sclerosis. Using immunoSEQ multiplex PCR, the repertoire was profiled, and TCRdb retains in-frame clones only, with some absent. The table shows around 37,000 clones, with 88% occurring only once. Material: CD8+ T cells from peripheral blood mononuclear cells, obtained in the third trimester of pregnancy. These receptors all stem from a female donor with multiple sclerosis, enrolled in a pregnancy study. The CDR3 runs from the conserved cysteine through the conserved F or W. D genes are given only for firm matches. Size is stated for part of the rows, as once, few or many counts, or as a class when the clone is expanded.

TRBV5-1	NA	TRBD2	TRBJ2-1	TGCGCCAGCAGCCTGATAGCGGGGGCCGGCTCCTACAATGAGCAGTTCTTC	CASSLIAGAGSYNEQFF
TRBV2	NA	TRBD2	TRBJ2-1	TGTGCCAGCAGTGAAGGTGGGACTAGCGGTCACAATGAGCAGTTCTTC	CASSEGGTSGHNEQFF
TRBV29-1	NA	NA	TRBJ1-2	TGCAGCGTTGGACAGTTGAGATATGGCTACACCTTC	CSVGQLRYGYTF
TRBV11-2	NA	NA	TRBJ2-1	TGTGCCAGCAGCGCAGACAGGGAGGAAAATGAGCAGTTCTTC	CASSADREENEQFF
TRBV7-3	NA	NA	TRBJ1-1	TGTGCCAGCAGCTTATGGCCCTGGGGGGGCACTGAAGCTTTCTTT	CASSLWPWGGTEAFF
TRBV11-2	few	TRBD1	TRBJ1-5	TGTGCCAGCAGCTCCACGGGAGGGGGCTATCAGCCCCAGCATTTT	CASSSTGGGYQPQHF
TRBV5-4	NA	NA	TRBJ2-3	TGTGCCAGCAGCCCCCCGGACAAACGCACAGATACGCAGTATTTT	CASSPPDKRTDTQYF
TRBV5-1	NA	NA	TRBJ1-2	TGCGCCAGCAGCTTGGAGACCCGCGGGTATGGCTACACCTTC	CASSLETRGYGYTF
TRBV19	NA	NA	TRBJ1-3	TGTGCCAGTACCAAAAGGAAAGAGGTCAGGGCCTTTAGGAACACCATATATTTT	CASTKRKEVRAFRNTIYF
TRBV9	NA	TRBD1	TRBJ1-3	TGTGCCAGCAGCCCCTTGGCAGGGGGAAGCTCTGGAAACACCATATATTTT	CASSPLAGGSSGNTIYF
TRBV6-5	NA	TRBD1	TRBJ1-1	TGTGCCAGCAGTAGCTGGGACAGGGGAGAAACTGAAGCTTTCTTT	CASSSWDRGETEAFF
TRBV9	NA	NA	TRBJ1-4	TGTGCCAGCAGTGGATTAGACAGACTTAATGAAAAACTGTTTTTT	CASSGLDRLNEKLFF
TRBV5-4	NA	TRBD2	TRBJ2-7	TGTGCCAGCAACATAGCGGGGGGGCTTGTGCTTTCCAGCGAGCAGTACTTC	CASNIAGGLVLSSEQYF
TRBV6-1	NA	NA	TRBJ1-2	TGTGCCAGCAGTCCCGCGGCAGCATCTTATGGCTACACCTTC	CASSPAAASYGYTF
TRBV6-1	NA	NA	TRBJ1-2	TGTGCCAGCAGGACGGGATATGGCTACACCTTC	CASRTGYGYTF
TRBV10-3	NA	TRBD2	TRBJ2-1	TGTGCCATCAGTGTGCAGACTAGCGGGGCTCTCTCCTACAATGAGCAGTTCTTC	CAISVQTSGALSYNEQFF
TRBV19	NA	NA	TRBJ1-2	TGTGCCAGTAGTAGCGAGGGGGTCGCAGCTGGCTACACCTTC	CASSSEGVAAGYTF
TRBV28	NA	NA	TRBJ2-3	TGTGCCAGCAGTTTAGGTGGCGGGGCCACAGATACGCAGTATTTT	CASSLGGGATDTQYF
TRBV28	once	NA	TRBJ1-4	TGTGCCAGCAGTTTTGGGGCAGAGTGGGAAAAACTGTTTTTT	CASSFGAEWEKLFF
TRBV7-3	NA	TRBD1	TRBJ2-7	TGTGCCAGCAGCCCCGGGGACAGCGACTCCTACGAGCAGTACTTC	CASSPGDSDSYEQYF
TRBV9	NA	TRBD2	TRBJ2-7	TGTGCCAGCAGCGTAATGGGCCCCTTACTAGCGGGGGCCGTTAGCTCCTACGAGCAGTACTTC	CASSVMGPLLAGAVSSYEQYF
TRBV5-1	few	NA	TRBJ2-1	TGCGCCAGCAGCTTACCCCAGCGGTACTCCTACAATGAGCAGTTCTTC	CASSLPQRYSYNEQFF
TRBV5-1	NA	NA	TRBJ1-5	TGCGCCAGCAGCTTGGGGCCGAATAGCAATCAGCCCCAGCATTTT	CASSLGPNSNQPQHF
TRBV27	NA	TRBD2	TRBJ2-7	TGTGCCAGCAGCGCCCACCCGAGCGGGGGGGCCTACGAGCAGTACTTC	CASSAHPSGGAYEQYF
TRBV6-5	NA	NA	TRBJ2-5	TGTGCCAGCACCCGAGGAGAGACCCAGTACTTC	CASTRGETQYF
TRBV27	NA	NA	TRBJ1-2	TGTGCCAGCAGTCCCTGGGACGGGGGAGGCTATGGCTACACCTTC	CASSPWDGGGYGYTF
TRBV7-2	NA	NA	TRBJ2-7	TGTGCCAGCAGCTTTGGGGGGTACACCTACGAGCAGTACTTC	CASSFGGYTYEQYF
TRBV6-4	NA	TRBD2	TRBJ2-3	TGTGCCAGCAGTGGGACTAGCGGGGGCACAGATACGCAGTATTTT	CASSGTSGGTDTQYF
TRBV9	NA	NA	TRBJ1-2	TGTGCCAGCAGCGTAGGAGGGGGGGACTCGGATGGCTACACCTTC	CASSVGGGDSDGYTF
TRBV7-8	NA	TRBD2	TRBJ2-3	TGTGCCAGCAGCTTAGCGGCTAGCGGGGGTCCCACAGATACGCAGTATTTT	CASSLAASGGPTDTQYF
TRBV13	NA	NA	TRBJ2-7	TGTGCCAGCAGCTTACTGGGGCTCTACTACGAGCAGTACTTC	CASSLLGLYYEQYF
TRBV19	NA	TRBD1	TRBJ2-3	TGTGCCAGTAGTATAAAAGTCGTCGACAGGGCCACAGATACGCAGTATTTT	CASSIKVVDRATDTQYF
TRBV25-1	NA	NA	TRBJ2-5	TGTGCCAGCAGTGAAAAGGGACTCGGGGAGACCCAGTACTTC	CASSEKGLGETQYF
TRBV5-6	NA	NA	TRBJ2-7	TGTGCCAGCAGCGTGTCGGCCTACGAGCAGTACTTC	CASSVSAYEQYF
TRBV4-3	NA	NA	TRBJ2-6	TGCGCCAGCAGCCAAGATGGGGCGTGGGGGGCCAACGTCCTGACTTTC	CASSQDGAWGANVLTF
TRBV2	NA	NA	TRBJ1-5	TGTGCCAGCAGTGAAGCGGGGTCCCCCGGGGGTCAGCCCCAGCATTTT	CASSEAGSPGGQPQHF